Listed below are T cell receptor beta chains from one sample, sequenced in a study of blood T cell repertoires in COVID-19. This table comes from immunoSEQ multiplex PCR, and its TCRdb copy is limited to in-frame clones, with some not included. The sample includes about 340,000 clones, around nine tenths of them seen just once. Sequencing input: peripheral blood. Every receptor here comes from a woman aged 65 to 85 with COVID-19, enrolled during active disease. CDR3s include the opening cysteine and the closing phenylalanine or tryptophan. A D gene is named only where the DNA matches it firmly. The listing skips clone size in some rows; elsewhere it reads once, few, many or a size class.

size	V	D	J	CDR3	DNA
-	TRBV5-1	-	TRBJ2-1	CASSLVSTGPGEQFF	TGCGCCAGCAGCCTGGTTTCTACCGGCCCGGGTGAGCAGTTCTTC
-	TRBV20-1	TRBD1	TRBJ2-7	CSASKGASSYEQYF	TGCAGTGCTAGTAAGGGGGCGAGCTCCTACGAGCAGTACTTC
-	TRBV6-2/TRBV6-3	TRBD2	TRBJ2-5	CASSPELAGVQETQYF	TGTGCCAGCAGTCCGGAGCTAGCGGGGGTCCAAGAGACCCAGTACTTC
-	TRBV2	-	TRBJ2-5	CASSERDGETQYF	TGTGCCAGCAGTGAGCGGGATGGTGAGACCCAGTACTTC
-	TRBV15	-	TRBJ1-3	CATSLVSGNTIYF	TGTGCCACCTCCCTAGTCTCTGGAAACACCATATATTTT
-	TRBV7-8	-	TRBJ2-7	CASSLAGQSSSYEQYF	TGTGCCAGCAGCTTAGCCGGACAGTCAAGCTCCTACGAGCAGTACTTC
-	TRBV4-1	-	TRBJ2-5	CASSPNSWGSQETQYF	TGCGCCAGCAGCCCGAACTCTTGGGGCTCCCAAGAGACCCAGTACTTC
-	TRBV5-6	-	TRBJ2-3	CASSPDTADTQYF	TGTGCCAGCAGTCCGGACACCGCAGATACGCAGTATTTT
-	TRBV9	-	TRBJ1-6	CASSGGWTANSPLHF	TGTGCCAGCAGCGGCGGATGGACAGCTAATTCACCCCTCCACTTT
-	TRBV9	-	TRBJ1-5	CASSVWESNQPQHF	TGTGCCAGCAGCGTATGGGAGAGCAATCAGCCCCAGCATTTT
-	TRBV29-1	TRBD1	TRBJ1-2	CSVDVQGVGYGYTF	TGCAGCGTTGACGTACAGGGGGTGGGCTATGGCTACACCTTC
-	TRBV6-5	-	TRBJ1-1	CASSYSTGTEAFF	TGTGCCAGCAGTTACTCGACTGGCACTGAAGCTTTCTTT
-	TRBV5-4	TRBD2	TRBJ2-1	CASRGRTSGGSSYNEQFF	TGTGCCAGCAGGGGACGGACTAGCGGGGGGTCCTCCTACAATGAGCAGTTCTTC
-	TRBV14	-	TRBJ1-4	CASSPAGTQTEKLFF	TGTGCCAGCAGCCCCGCCGGGACTCAAACGGAAAAACTGTTTTTT
-	TRBV29-1	TRBD1	TRBJ2-4	CSVEDTGDLGNIQYF	TGCAGCGTTGAGGATACAGGGGATTTAGGGAACATTCAGTACTTC
-	TRBV6-5	TRBD1	TRBJ1-6	CASSLYRTGRSPLHF	TGTGCCAGCAGCCTATATAGGACAGGGCGCTCACCCCTCCACTTT
-	TRBV27	-	TRBJ2-1	CASKQGWVNEQFF	TGTGCCAGTAAACAGGGATGGGTCAATGAGCAGTTCTTC
-	TRBV28	TRBD2	TRBJ2-3	CASSLSTSGGAGDTQYF	TGTGCCAGCAGTTTATCCACTAGCGGGGGGGCCGGAGATACGCAGTATTTT
-	TRBV6-5	-	TRBJ1-1	CASSRSRENTEAFF	TGTGCCAGCAGCCGGTCGAGGGAGAACACTGAAGCTTTCTTT
once	TRBV9	TRBD2	TRBJ2-3	CASSPTPAGGRSTDTQYF	TGTGCCAGCAGCCCCACTCCAGCGGGGGGGCGGTCCACAGATACGCAGTATTTT
-	TRBV28	-	TRBJ1-1	CASSLLSNTEAFF	TGTGCCAGCAGTTTACTATCGAACACTGAAGCTTTCTTT
-	TRBV21-1	-	TRBJ1-1	CASSPPGHKNTEAFF	TGTGCCAGCAGCCCTCCGGGACACAAGAACACTGAAGCTTTCTTT
-	TRBV24-1	TRBD1	TRBJ1-5	CATSDSGTGKPQARHF	TGTGCCACCAGTGATTCCGGGACAGGGAAACCCCAGGCGCGGCATTTT
-	TRBV5-1	-	TRBJ1-1	CASSLASGMNTEAFF	TGCGCCAGCAGCTTGGCTTCAGGGATGAACACTGAAGCTTTCTTT
-	TRBV6-6	TRBD1	TRBJ2-7	CASRIGQGGYEQYF	TGTGCCAGCCGGATAGGACAGGGAGGTTACGAGCAGTACTTC
-	TRBV15	TRBD1	TRBJ2-5	CATSSYQGAWETQYF	TGTGCCACCAGCAGCTACCAGGGGGCATGGGAGACCCAGTACTTC
-	TRBV11-2	-	TRBJ2-1	CASRRRVANYNEQFF	TGTGCCAGCAGACGCAGGGTGGCGAACTACAATGAGCAGTTCTTC
-	TRBV12-3/TRBV12-4	-	TRBJ2-1	CASSLGRNEQFF	TGTGCCAGCAGTTTGGGCCGCAATGAGCAGTTCTTC
-	TRBV29-1	-	TRBJ2-3	CSVAKGLALADTQYF	TGCAGCGTTGCCAAGGGCCTAGCCCTGGCAGATACGCAGTATTTT
-	TRBV3-1/TRBV3-2	-	TRBJ1-1	CASSQDLGRGSFF	TGTGCCAGCAGCCAAGATCTCGGTCGAGGATCTTTCTTT
-	TRBV6-1	TRBD1	TRBJ2-2	CASSGRDRGHIGELFF	TGTGCCAGCAGTGGGCGGGACAGGGGGCATATCGGGGAGCTGTTTTTT